Shown below are 18 T cell receptor beta chains from a single sample sequenced in a study of human T cells and chemical hapten exposure. TCRdb re-analysed the RACE reads in MiXCR, keeping a single row per CDR3 protein. The table records about 140,000 distinct CDR3 sequences, approximately 12% of them present only once. Time point reported: patch test 2, 6 weeks after DPC sensitization. Treatment meaning: therapeutic diphenylcyclopropenone sensitization with weekly scalp DPC. Sample: whole blood, taken in connection with sensitization to the hapten diphenylcyclopropenone (DPC). These receptors were taken from a woman between 45 and 65 years old with alopecia areata. Some clones in this sample may be carry-over from other donors' samples.

This clonotype occurred a few times. V gene TRBV11-2 combines with J gene TRBJ1-1; a weak D match, TRBD1 (6 bases). V lost 5 bases to trimming and J lost 1 base, with 8 bases between them. The CDR3 is made up of 13 amino acids. Germline V CDR1 and CDR2: SGHAT, FQNNGV. The chain's CDR3 is CASSQTGNTEAFF. The CDR3 DNA follows: TGTGCCAGCAGCCAGACAGGGAACACTGAAGCTTTCTTT.

This clonotype was found many times. The chain employs TRBV14 and TRBJ1-2; TRBD1 matches at 9 bases. The CDR3 loop spans 16 amino acids. The V gene's germline CDR1 is SGHDN and CDR2 FVKESK. V was pared by 4 bases and J by 8 bases, with 14 bases of the junction left unmatched. CDR3 DNA sequence: TGTGCCAGCAGCCGCCTTGGATCGGACAGGGGACGAGGCTACACCTTC. It is translated as CASSRLGSDRGRGYTF.

This clonotype has just a few counts. The chain links TRBV14 to TRBJ2-1, with D possibly matching TRBD2 (5 bases). CDR1 SGHDN and CDR2 FVKESK come from the germline V gene. The CDR3 has 16 amino acids. The ends were cut back, 1 base at V and 6 bases at J, with 16 bases in the middle. The CDR3 sequence is CASSQAPQRRSNEQFF. CDR3 in DNA: TGTGCCAGCAGCCAAGCTCCCCAGCGGAGAAGCAATGAGCAGTTCTTC.

This clonotype has ten or more counts. V gene TRBV10-3 combines with J gene TRBJ1-4, with D possibly matching TRBD1 (6 bases). The CDR3 extends over 14 amino acids. Germline V gene data show CDR1 as ENHRY and CDR2 as SYGVKD. The germline V and J ends were trimmed by 3 bases and 8 bases, with 13 bases remaining between them. The CDR3 coding sequence is TGTGCCATCAGTGATTCGCAGGGGAAGGAAAAACTGTTTTTT. It encodes CAISDSQGKEKLFF.

This clonotype showed up just a few times. The J gene is TRBJ1-5, the V gene TRBV20-1; the D gene is possibly TRBD1 (6 bases). The germline gives CDR1 DFQATT, CDR2 SNEGSKA (reference sequence). The CDR3 contains 12 residues. V lost 4 bases and J 9 bases, leaving 13 bases between the germline ends. The CDR3 bases are TGCAGTGCTAAGACAGGTTCTGGGCCCCAGCATTTT. Translated, it gives CSAKTGSGPQHF.

In this sample, this clonotype turned up a few times. DNA for the CDR3: TGTGCCAGCAGTTTAGTGTTCGGCTACGAGCAGTACTTC. This sequence encodes CASSLVFGYEQYF. The chain joins TRBV27 to TRBJ2-7; D ambiguous. The V end lost 2 bases, the J end lost 3 bases, and 8 bases lay between the germline ends. Looked up from germline, CDR1 is MNHEY and CDR2 is SMNVEV (reference sequence). The CDR3 runs 13 residues.

The chain is built from TRBV7-9 and TRBJ2-5; possibly TRBD2 for D (6 bases). V lost 3 bases and J 4 bases, leaving 6 bases between the germline ends. Germline CDR1 reads SEHNR; CDR2 reads FQNEAQ (reference sequence). CDR3 length equals 12 residues. CDR3 sequence reads: CASSFGGETQYF. CDR3 DNA: TGTGCCAGCAGCTTCGGGGGAGAGACCCAGTACTTC.

This clonotype was seen more than once but under ten times. The chain has TRBV5-1 and TRBJ1-6, with D perhaps TRBD1 (5 bases). This CDR3 has 16 residues. Between the trimmed V and J ends, which lost 1 base and 8 bases, there was a span of 16 bases. The germline V gene has CDR1 SGHRS and CDR2 YFSETQ. The CDR3 sequence: CASSLFTGGRDSPLHF. CDR3 in DNA: TGCGCCAGCAGCTTGTTTACGGGGGGAAGAGATTCACCCCTCCACTTT.

The chain joins TRBV13 to TRBJ1-2; TRBD1 matches 8 bases. The germline gives CDR1 PRHDT, CDR2 FYEKMQ (reference sequence). The V and J ends lost 8 bases and 6 bases, in that order; junction bases with no gene match: 8. The CDR3 is 13 amino acids. The CDR3 loop reads CASGSPTGDGYTF. CDR3 DNA sequence: TGTGCCAGCGGTTCTCCGACAGGGGATGGCTACACCTTC.

This clonotype occurred a few times. The chain combines TRBV24-1 with TRBJ2-1, with D unclear. The CDR3 length is 15 residues. V dropped 0 bases and J dropped 6 bases, with 11 bases sitting between them. Germline V gene sequence: CDR1 KGHDR, CDR2 SFDVKD. This CDR3 reads CATSDLDGPPNEQFF. The CDR3 DNA sequence: TGTGCCACCAGTGATTTGGACGGGCCCCCCAATGAGCAGTTCTTC.

V is TRBV5-1 and J is TRBJ2-2; TRBD2 matches at 7 bases. Per the germline V gene, CDR1 is SGHRS and CDR2 is YFSETQ. Trimming cost V 2 bases and J 7 bases; bases outside gene matches: 8. This CDR3 region has 15 residues. This chain's CDR3 is CASSFPPQRGGELFF. CDR3 nucleotides: TGCGCCAGCAGCTTCCCACCCCAGCGGGGCGGGGAGCTGTTTTTT.

This clonotype has just a few counts. This sequence joins TRBV11-2 and TRBJ1-5, with D possibly being TRBD1 (5 bases). Between the trimmed V and J ends, which lost 5 bases and 0 bases, there was a span of 11 bases. CDR1 and CDR2 (germline): SGHAT, FQNNGV. CDR3 length: 15 amino acids. The CDR3 spells CASSTQGYSNQPQHF. In DNA, the CDR3 is TGTGCCAGCAGCACCCAGGGTTATAGCAATCAGCCCCAGCATTTT.

The CDR3 DNA reads TGTGCCAGCAGCTTAGCGGGGAGGCCCGGTGGCGGGGAGCTGTTTTTT. Translating gives CASSLAGRPGGGELFF. This chain uses TRBV7-9 with TRBJ2-2; a weak D match, TRBD2 (6 bases). V shed 0 bases and J shed 7 bases, with 15 bases lying between them. Germline CDR1 and CDR2: SEHNR and FQNEAQ (reference sequence). The CDR3 runs 16 residues.

This clonotype was seen ten or more times. The rearrangement uses TRBV18 and TRBJ1-5; TRBD1 is a possible D gene (5 bases). Germline V gene lookup returns CDR1 KGHSH and CDR2 LQKENI. V was pared by 3 bases and J by 0 bases, with 15 bases between. The CDR3 is 17 amino acids. The CDR3 loop reads CASSPSGAGGSNQPQHF. The CDR3 DNA sequence: TGTGCCAGCTCACCCTCTGGGGCCGGGGGTAGCAATCAGCCCCAGCATTTT.

The CDR3 protein is CASTPTSGRNIQYF. DNA of the CDR3: TGTGCCAGCACCCCGACTAGCGGGAGGAACATTCAGTACTTC. This sequence joins TRBV2 and TRBJ2-4, with TRBD2 identical over 13 bases. The V and J ends lost 7 bases and 7 bases, in that order; junction bases with no gene match: 4. The germline V gene has CDR1 SNHLY and CDR2 FYNNEI. The CDR3 covers 14 residues.

The sample holds many counts of this clonotype. V usage is TRBV27 and J usage is TRBJ1-6; no clear D. Trimming pared 3 bases from V and 8 bases from J, leaving 11 bases between. Germline loops: CDR1 MNHEY, CDR2 SMNVEV (reference sequence). The CDR3 has 14 amino acids. CDR3 in amino acids: CASSFMSSHSPLHF. DNA of the CDR3: TGTGCCAGCAGTTTCATGAGCTCCCATTCACCCCTCCACTTT.

The V call is TRBV12-3 or TRBV12-4, the J call TRBJ2-3; D is uncertain. CDR3 size: 16 residues. V lost 6 bases and J 1 base, leaving 17 bases between the germline ends. CDR3 amino acids: CASSPLGALGTDTQYF. The CDR3, as DNA: TGTGCCAGCAGCCCCCTCGGCGCTTTGGGCACAGATACGCAGTATTTT.

This clonotype has ten or more counts. The genes are TRBV7-9 and TRBJ2-3, with unresolved D. CDR3 length: 12 residues. V lost 4 bases to trimming and J lost 5 bases, with 7 bases between them. The germline CDR1 and CDR2 sequences are SEHNR and FQNEAQ (reference sequence). The CDR3 here is CASSSSQDTQYF. CDR3 in DNA: TGTGCCAGCAGCTCCAGCCAAGATACGCAGTATTTT.